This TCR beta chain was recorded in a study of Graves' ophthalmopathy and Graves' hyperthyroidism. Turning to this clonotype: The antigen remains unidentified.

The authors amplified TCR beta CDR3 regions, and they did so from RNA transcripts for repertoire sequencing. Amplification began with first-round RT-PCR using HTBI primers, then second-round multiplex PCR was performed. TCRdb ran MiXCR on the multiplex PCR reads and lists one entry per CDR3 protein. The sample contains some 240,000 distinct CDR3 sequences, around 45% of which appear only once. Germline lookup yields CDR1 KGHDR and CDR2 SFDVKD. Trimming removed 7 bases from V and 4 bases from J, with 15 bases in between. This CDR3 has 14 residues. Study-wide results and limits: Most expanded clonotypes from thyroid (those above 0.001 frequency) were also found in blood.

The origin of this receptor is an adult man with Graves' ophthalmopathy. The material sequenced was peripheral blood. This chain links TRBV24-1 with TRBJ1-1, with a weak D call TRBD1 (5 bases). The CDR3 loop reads CATSGGEFVTEAFF. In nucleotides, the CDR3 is TGTGCCACCAGCGGAGGGGAGTTCGTCACTGAAGCTTTCTTT.